Presented here are 2 T cell receptor beta chains from one specimen sequenced in a study of cytomegalovirus exposure and HLA in healthy donors. Measured with immunoSEQ multiplex PCR; TCRdb has only the in-frame clones, and not every one. This table has roughly 230,000 clones, 90% appearing once. Sequenced sample: PBMCs. These receptors originate from a woman aged 25 to 39 in good health and CMV-seronegative.

The chain has TRBV5-4 and TRBJ1-2; the D is unclear. Germline-derived CDR1 and CDR2 are SGHNT and YYREEE (reference sequence). The V end lost 4 bases, the J end lost 4 bases, and 11 bases lay between the germline ends. CDR3 length equals 13 residues. CDR3 in amino acids: CASSLELSYGYTF. The CDR3 DNA sequence: TGTGCCAGCAGCCTCGAATTGAGCTATGGCTACACCTTC.

V gene TRBV6-5 combines with J gene TRBJ2-7, with TRBD2 identical over 7 bases. The ends lost 2 bases at V and 4 bases at J; junction bases unmatched: 8. The CDR3 sequence is 15 residues long. Germline V gene data show CDR1 as MNHEY and CDR2 as SVGAGI. The CDR3 DNA sequence: TGTGCCAGCAGTTACGGACTAGTCAGAATGTACGAGCAGTACTTC. Residues: CASSYGLVRMYEQYF.